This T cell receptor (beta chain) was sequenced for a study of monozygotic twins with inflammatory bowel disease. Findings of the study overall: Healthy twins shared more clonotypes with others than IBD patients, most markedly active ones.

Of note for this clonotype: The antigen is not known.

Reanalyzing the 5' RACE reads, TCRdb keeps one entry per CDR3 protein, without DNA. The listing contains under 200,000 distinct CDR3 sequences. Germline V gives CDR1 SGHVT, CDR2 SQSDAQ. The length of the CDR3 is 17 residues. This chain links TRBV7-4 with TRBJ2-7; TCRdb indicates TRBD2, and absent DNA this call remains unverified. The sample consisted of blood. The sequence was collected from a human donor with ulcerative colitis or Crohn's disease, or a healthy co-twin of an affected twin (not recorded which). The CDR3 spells CASSPRTSGTISYEQYF.